The 2 T cell receptor beta chains below come from one sample, sequenced in a study of blood T cell repertoires in COVID-19. TCRdb's table, derived via immunoSEQ multiplex PCR, lists solely in-frame clones and lacks some. The sample contains approximately 280,000 clones, 65% to 90% of which appear only once. Sequenced sample: peripheral blood. The origin of the receptors is a man aged 50 to 59 with active or convalescent COVID-19.

J is TRBJ2-7 and V is TRBV3-1 (or the pseudogene TRBV3-2); D remains ambiguous. The CDR3 contains 16 residues. Germline V gene data show CDR1 as LGHDT and CDR2 as YNNKEL (reference sequence). The V gene lost 1 base and the J gene lost 0 bases, with 13 bases spanning the gap. In DNA, the CDR3 is TGTGCCAGCAGCCAAGCCCCTAGTGCACGCTCCTACGAGCAGTACTTC. It is translated as CASSQAPSARSYEQYF.

The chain is built from TRBV5-1 and TRBJ1-6; TRBD1 aligns across 9 bases. Trimming took 4 bases from V and 7 from J; bases not matched to a gene: 12. The CDR3 has 17 residues. Germline values: CDR1 SGHRS, CDR2 YFSETQ. As DNA, the CDR3 is TGCGCCAGCAGCATAATAACAGGGGGCGTGAAAAATTCACCCCTCCACTTT. It translates to CASSIITGGVKNSPLHF.